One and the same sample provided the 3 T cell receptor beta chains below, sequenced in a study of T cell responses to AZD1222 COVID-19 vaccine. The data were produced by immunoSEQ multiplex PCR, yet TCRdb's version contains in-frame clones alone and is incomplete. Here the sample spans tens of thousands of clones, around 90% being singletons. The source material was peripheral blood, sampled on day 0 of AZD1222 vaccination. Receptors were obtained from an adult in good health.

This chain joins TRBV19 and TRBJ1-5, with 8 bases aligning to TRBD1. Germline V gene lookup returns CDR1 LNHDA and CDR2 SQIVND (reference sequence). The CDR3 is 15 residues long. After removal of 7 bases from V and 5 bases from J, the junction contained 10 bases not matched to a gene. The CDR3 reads CASKKDRGTDQPQHF. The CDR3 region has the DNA TGTGCCAGTAAAAAAGACAGGGGAACCGATCAGCCCCAGCATTTT. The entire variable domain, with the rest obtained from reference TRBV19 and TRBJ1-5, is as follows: DGGITQSPKYLFRKEGQNVTLSCEQNLNHDAMYWYRQDPGQGLRLIYYSQIVNDFQKGDIAEGYSVSREKKESFPLTVTSAQKNPTAFYLCASKKDRGTDQPQHFGDGTRLSIL.

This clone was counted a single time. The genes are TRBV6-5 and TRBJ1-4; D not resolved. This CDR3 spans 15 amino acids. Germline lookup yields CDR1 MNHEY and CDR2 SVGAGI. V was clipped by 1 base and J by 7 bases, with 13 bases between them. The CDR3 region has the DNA TGTGCCAGCAGTTACTTGTTCGGGGTTACTGAAAAACTGTTTTTT. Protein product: CASSYLFGVTEKLFF.

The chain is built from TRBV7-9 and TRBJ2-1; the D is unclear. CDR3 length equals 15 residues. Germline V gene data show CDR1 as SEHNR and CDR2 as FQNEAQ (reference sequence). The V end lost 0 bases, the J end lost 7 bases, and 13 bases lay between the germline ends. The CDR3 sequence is CASSLALAQTNEQFF. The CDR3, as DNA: TGTGCCAGCAGCTTAGCGCTCGCCCAGACAAATGAGCAGTTCTTC.